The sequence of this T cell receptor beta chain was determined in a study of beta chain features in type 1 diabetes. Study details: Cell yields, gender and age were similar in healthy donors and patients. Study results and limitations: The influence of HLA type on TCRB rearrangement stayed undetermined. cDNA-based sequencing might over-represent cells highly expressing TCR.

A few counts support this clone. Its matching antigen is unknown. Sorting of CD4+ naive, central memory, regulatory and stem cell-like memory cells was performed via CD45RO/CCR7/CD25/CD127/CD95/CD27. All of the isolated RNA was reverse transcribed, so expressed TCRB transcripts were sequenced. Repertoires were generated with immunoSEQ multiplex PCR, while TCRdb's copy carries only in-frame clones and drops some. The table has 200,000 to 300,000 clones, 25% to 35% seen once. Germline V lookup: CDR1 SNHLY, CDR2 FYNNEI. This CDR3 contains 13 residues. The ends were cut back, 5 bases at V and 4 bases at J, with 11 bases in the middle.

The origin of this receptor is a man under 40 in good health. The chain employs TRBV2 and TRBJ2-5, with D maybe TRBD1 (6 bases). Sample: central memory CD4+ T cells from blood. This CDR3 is CASSFLGAETQYF. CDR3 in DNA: TGTGCCAGCAGTTTTCTGGGGGCAGAGACCCAGTACTTC.